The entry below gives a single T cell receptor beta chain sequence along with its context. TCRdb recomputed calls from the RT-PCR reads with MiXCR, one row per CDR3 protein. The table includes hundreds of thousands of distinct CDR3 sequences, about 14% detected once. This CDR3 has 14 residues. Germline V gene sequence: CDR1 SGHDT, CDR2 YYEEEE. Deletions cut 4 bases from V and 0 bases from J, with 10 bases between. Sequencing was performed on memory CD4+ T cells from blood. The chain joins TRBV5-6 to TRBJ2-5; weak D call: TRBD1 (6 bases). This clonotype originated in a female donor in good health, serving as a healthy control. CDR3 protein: CASSAGTYQETQYF. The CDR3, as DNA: TGTGCCAGCAGCGCCGGGACATACCAAGAGACCCAGTACTTC. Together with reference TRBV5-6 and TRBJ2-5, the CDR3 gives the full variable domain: DAGVTQSPTHLIKTRGQQVTLRCSPKSGHDTVSWYQQALGQGPQFIFQYYEEEERQRGNFPDRFSGHQFPNYSSELNVNALLLGDSALYLCASSAGTYQETQYFGPGTRLLVL.